These 16 T cell receptor beta chains came from one sample sequenced in a study of T cells in Graves' hyperthyroidism and ophthalmopathy. Regions amplified from RNA transcripts were the TCR beta CDR3 regions. The primer set for the first-round RT-PCR of the TCR CDR3 was HTBI. TCRdb redid the calling of the multiplex PCR reads with MiXCR, one entry per CDR3 protein. The data hold approximately 510,000 distinct CDR3 sequences, with 20% observed a single time. Specimen: blood. The receptor set was obtained from a young man with Graves' hyperthyroidism.

This clonotype was observed at least ten times. The chain combines TRBV29-1 with TRBJ1-1; the D is unclear. This CDR3 is 15 amino acids long. Trimming stripped 2 bases from V and 4 bases from J, with 17 bases between. CDR1 and CDR2 (germline): SQVTM, ANQGSEA. The CDR3, as DNA: TGCAGCGTTGAATTGGGTACGTCAAGGATCACTGAAGCTTTCTTT. Encoded protein: CSVELGTSRITEAFF.

Many counts were recorded for this clonotype. J is TRBJ1-1 and V is TRBV7-7; D perhaps matches TRBD1 (5 bases). Germline CDR1 and CDR2: SSHAT and FNYEAQ (reference sequence). The V and J ends lost 1 base and 5 bases respectively, with 17 bases between them. The CDR3 length is 16 residues. Here the CDR3 DNA reads TGTGCCAGCAGCTTAGTCTCGCCAGGGTGGAAAACTGAAGCTTTCTTT. Translated, it gives CASSLVSPGWKTEAFF.

The V call is TRBV13, the J call TRBJ2-5; a possible D gene is TRBD1 (5 bases). Trimming stripped 0 bases from V and 9 bases from J, with 23 bases between. The CDR3 has 17 amino acids. Germline V gene sequence: CDR1 PRHDT, CDR2 FYEKMQ (reference sequence). Here the CDR3 DNA reads TGTGCCAGCAGCTTAGGCCTAACGGCAGGGCGCCGTTCGGCCCAGTACTTC. Translated, it gives CASSLGLTAGRRSAQYF.

This clonotype was found many times. This chain links TRBV12-3 or TRBV12-4 with TRBJ1-1; 7 bases align to TRBD1. The CDR3 runs 14 residues. V shed 7 bases and J 6 bases; nucleotides not matched to a gene: 11. CDR3 region: CASMVIRQGSEAFF. The CDR3 nucleotides read TGTGCCAGCATGGTCATCAGACAGGGCTCTGAAGCTTTCTTT.

The chain uses TRBV7-9 and TRBJ2-5, with 7 bases lining up with TRBD2. Germline trimming cut 5 bases from V and 2 bases from J; bases unmatched to any gene: 8. The CDR3 contains 15 residues. The germline gives CDR1 SEHNR, CDR2 FQNEAQ (reference sequence). The CDR3 DNA reads as TGTGCCAGCAGCCGACTGCGGGGGACGCAAGAGACCCAGTACTTC. Translation: CASSRLRGTQETQYF.

This clonotype was observed many times. The genes are TRBV12-3 or TRBV12-4 and TRBJ1-1, with D possibly matching TRBD1 (5 bases). There are 12 residues in the CDR3. V lost 1 base, J lost 10 bases, and 10 bases lay in between. The CDR3, as DNA: TGTGCCAGCAGTTTAGGTGGACATTCAGCTTTCTTT. This gives the protein CASSLGGHSAFF.

This rearrangement joins TRBV28 to TRBJ2-5, with 7 bases fitting TRBD2. V lost 3 bases and J lost 5; bases outside the gene matches: 9. Per the germline V gene, CDR1 is MDHEN and CDR2 is SYDVKM. The CDR3 sequence is 15 residues long. CDR3 coding DNA: TGTGCCAGCAGTTTTAGCGAGCCCGGGGGGGAGACCCAGTACTTC. Translation gives CASSFSEPGGETQYF.

In its sample, this clonotype was seen many times. The rearrangement links TRBV27 to TRBJ2-3, with TRBD2 matching over 11 bases. The CDR3 has 17 amino acids. With 5 bases clipped from V and 5 bases from J, the junction kept 12 bases outside the gene matches. Germline-derived CDR1 and CDR2 are MNHEY and SMNVEV (reference sequence). The CDR3 loop is CASSPPPSGGQVDTQYF. Here the CDR3 DNA reads TGTGCCAGCAGTCCCCCCCCTAGCGGGGGGCAGGTAGATACGCAGTATTTT.

In its sample, this clonotype was seen many times. This sequence joins TRBV7-2 and TRBJ1-1, with 7 bases identical to TRBD1. Unmatched junction bases numbered 15, after V lost 4 bases and J lost 10 bases. The CDR3 has 15 residues. The germline V gene encodes CDR1 SGHTA and CDR2 FQGNSA. DNA of the CDR3: TGTGCCAGCAGCTCTAACAGGGGCCTCGCTGAAGGAGCTTTCTTT. Translating gives CASSSNRGLAEGAFF.

The V gene is TRBV2, the J gene TRBJ2-7; D is undetermined. Germline V gene data show CDR1 as SNHLY and CDR2 as FYNNEI. Trimming left V 2 bases short and J 2 bases short, with 13 bases between. CDR3 size: 15 residues. CDR3 bases: TGTGCCAGCAGTGAAAGTATGGCCGATACCTACGAGCAGTACTTC. As protein: CASSESMADTYEQYF.

This chain connects TRBV12-3 or TRBV12-4 to TRBJ2-5, with D perhaps being TRBD1 or TRBD2 (6 bases each). This CDR3 is built from 16 residues. The V end lost 3 bases, the J end lost 1 base, and 15 bases lay between the germline ends. The CDR3 loop is CASSFDGGVGQETQYF. In nucleotides, the CDR3 is TGTGCCAGCAGTTTTGACGGGGGCGTCGGCCAAGAGACCCAGTACTTC.

The table lists this clonotype with many counts. This chain uses TRBV3-1 with TRBJ1-1; possible D gene TRBD1, 6 bases. Deletions cut 6 bases from V and 3 bases from J, with 11 bases between. The germline CDR1 and CDR2 sequences are LGHDT and YNNKEL (reference sequence). The CDR3 has 13 amino acids. The CDR3 bases are TGTGCCAGCAGTCGAGGGGGGTACACTGAAGCTTTCTTT. Its protein is CASSRGGYTEAFF.

The J gene is TRBJ1-1, the V gene TRBV7-9, with D unclear. This CDR3 has 10 residues. Between the trimmed V and J ends, which lost 11 bases and 2 bases, there was a span of 6 bases. The germline CDR1 and CDR2 sequences are SEHNR and FQNEAQ (reference sequence). In nucleotides, the CDR3 is TGTGCCCTCGTAAACACTGAAGCTTTCTTT. It codes for CALVNTEAFF.

In this sample, this clonotype turned up many times. This chain uses TRBV6-1 with TRBJ2-7, with 7 nucleotides matching TRBD2. Germline loops: CDR1 MNHNS, CDR2 SASEGT. The CDR3 sequence is 15 residues long. V was clipped by 4 bases and J by 1 base; unmatched bases: 7. CDR3 in DNA: TGTGCCAGCAGTGGCCTGCGGGGGTTTTCCTACGAGCAGTACTTC. Protein product: CASSGLRGFSYEQYF.

This clonotype has a handful of counts. This chain joins TRBV9 and TRBJ1-5; D call uncertain. The V and J ends lost 4 bases and 2 bases respectively, with 13 bases between them. The CDR3 extends over 15 amino acids. Per germline, CDR1 SGDLS and CDR2 YYNGEE. CDR3 in DNA: TGTGCCAGCAGCAGCGACGGAGTGGGCAATCAGCCCCAGCATTTT. Protein sequence: CASSSDGVGNQPQHF.

The J gene is TRBJ1-2, the V gene TRBV4-2; 10 bases are shared with TRBD1. Germline assignment: CDR1 LGHNA and CDR2 YNFKEQ. The V segment lost 1 base and the J segment 2 bases; nucleotides outside the gene matches: 7. The CDR3 extends over 17 amino acids. The CDR3 reads CASSQVIRDRGNYGYTF. The CDR3 DNA sequence: TGTGCCAGCAGCCAAGTAATCCGGGACAGGGGCAACTATGGCTACACCTTC.